Here is one TCR beta chain with its context. The V gene's germline CDR1 is SGHRS and CDR2 YFSETQ. Unmatched junction bases numbered 14, after V lost 4 bases and J lost 0 bases. CDR3 length: 18 residues. The entry originates in a study of blood T cell repertoires in COVID-19. Overall study context: Acute and convalescent COVID-19 specimens originated in the United States, Italy and Spain. PBMCs, B-cell-depleted T cells, or T cells were the source of the cDNA or gDNA that made up the material.

In the authors' workflow: Estimated nucleated cell counts came from reference gene primer amplification. The assay was immunoSEQ multiplex PCR, and TCRdb's table has in-frame clones only and misses some. V, J and clone size are taken as reported in that table, and D and trimming were inferred from the DNA itself. The table has 150,000 to 200,000 clones, around 90% seen once; the top ten hold approximately 5.5%. Sequenced input: peripheral blood. The chain combines TRBV5-1 with TRBJ2-7; 9 positions match TRBD1. The sequence was obtained from a man between 40 and 49 years old with active or convalescent COVID-19. In DNA form, the CDR3 reads TGCGCCAGCAGCGTCGCGGGACAGGGAAGGCCCTTCTCCTACGAGCAGTACTTC. Protein: CASSVAGQGRPFSYEQYF.